This T cell receptor (beta chain) was profiled in a study of Ad26.COV2.S vaccination and SARS-CoV-2 variants. Study-level results: Quantification of TCR breadth and depth may have yielded underestimates of total T cell responses.

CDR1 and CDR2 (germline): MDHEN, SYDVKM. Trimming removed 3 bases from V and 1 base from J, with 12 bases in between. The CDR3 is 15 residues long. On this clone: The antigen remains undetermined.

Libraries were prepared by immunoSEQ multiplex PCR; TCRdb keeps only in-frame clonotypes and omits some of them. This sample carries about 280,000 clones, about 87% of them seen once, and the ten largest clones take about 3.1%. Treatment denoted: 15 to 20 received Ad26.COV2.S at low or high dose, single or two shots; 5 received placebo; per-sample allocation not given. The samples date from day 63 after the first vaccine or placebo injection. This sequence was found in a person between 18 and 60 years old who received the Ad26.COV2.S COVID-19 vaccine or a placebo. The gene calls are TRBV28 and TRBJ2-5; perhaps TRBD2 as D (5 bases). The sample in question was peripheral blood, obtained in a trial of Ad26.COV2.S vaccine versus placebo. The CDR3: CASSFEGASQETQYF. For the CDR3, the DNA is TGTGCCAGCAGTTTCGAGGGTGCGTCCCAAGAGACCCAGTACTTC.